This T cell receptor beta chain was obtained from a study of shared clonotypes between healthy human individuals. Study details: CD4 naive and CD4 memory each took three plates per donor, while CD8 naive took two and CD8 memory one.

Researchers divided each subset's genomic DNA evenly across several immunoSEQ plates. Assay: immunoSEQ multiplex PCR; the TCRdb copy retains only in-frame clones and omits some. The profile shows just over 2,000,000 clones, 90% to 95% of them singletons. CDR3 length equals 15 residues. V lost 0 bases, J lost 0 bases, and 7 bases lay in between. CDR1 SGHRS and CDR2 YFSETQ come from the germline V gene. On this clone: Other DNA sequences in this specimen translate into the identical CDR3.

The sequence was obtained from a man between 18 and 29 years old in good health. Sequenced material: naive CD4+ T cells sorted from blood. As to subset: CD45RA+ positively selected. V gene TRBV5-1 combines with J gene TRBJ1-3; weak D call: TRBD1 (5 bases). The chain's CDR3 is CASSLVTASGNTIYF. CDR3 DNA: TGCGCCAGCAGCTTGGTGACAGCCTCTGGAAACACCATATATTTT.